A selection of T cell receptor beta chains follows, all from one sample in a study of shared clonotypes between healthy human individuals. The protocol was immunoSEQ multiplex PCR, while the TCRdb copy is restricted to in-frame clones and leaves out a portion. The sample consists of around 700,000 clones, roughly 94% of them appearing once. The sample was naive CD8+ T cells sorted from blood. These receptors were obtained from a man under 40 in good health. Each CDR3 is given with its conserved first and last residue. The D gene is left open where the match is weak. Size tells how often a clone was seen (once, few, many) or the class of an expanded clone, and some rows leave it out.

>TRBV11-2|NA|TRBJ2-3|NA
TGTGCCAGCAGCTTAGATACTAGCGATACGCAGTATTTT
CASSLDTSDTQYF
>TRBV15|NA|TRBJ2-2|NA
TGTGCCACCAGCAGAGATTACCCTTCTTCGACAGTCACCGGGGAGCTGTTTTTT
CATSRDYPSSTVTGELFF
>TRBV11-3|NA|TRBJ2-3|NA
TGTGCCAGCAGCTTAGGGGGAACAGATACGCAGTATTTT
CASSLGGTDTQYF
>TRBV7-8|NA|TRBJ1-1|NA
TGTGCCAGCAGCCTTCGACAGGTGAACACTGAAGCTTTCTTT
CASSLRQVNTEAFF
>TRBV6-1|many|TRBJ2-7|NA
TGTGCCAGCAGGGGGGATACCTACGAGCAGTACTTC
CASRGDTYEQYF
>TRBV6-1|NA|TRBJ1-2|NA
TGTGCCAGCAGTGGCAGGGTGGACTATGGCTACACCTTC
CASSGRVDYGYTF
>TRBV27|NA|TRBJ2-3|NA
TGTGCCAGCAGTTTAGGAGATACGCAGTATTTT
CASSLGDTQYF
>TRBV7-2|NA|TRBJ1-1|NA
TGTGCCAGCAGTCGCCCAGGGGACCCGGGGAACACTGAAGCTTTCTTT
CASSRPGDPGNTEAFF
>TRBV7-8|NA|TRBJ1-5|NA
TGTGCCAGCAGCTTAGCGGGGGGCTATGGTCAGCCCCAGCATTTT
CASSLAGGYGQPQHF
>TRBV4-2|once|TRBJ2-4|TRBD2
TGTGCCAGCAGCCGACCCCTAGCGGGGAGCTCCCTAGCCAAAAACATTCAGTACTTC
CASSRPLAGSSLAKNIQYF
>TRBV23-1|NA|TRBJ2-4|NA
TGCGCCAGCAGTACCCTAGCCAAAAACATTCAGTACTTC
CASSTLAKNIQYF
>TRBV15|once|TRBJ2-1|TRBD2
TGTGCCACCAGCAGAGATCGACTAGCCTCCTACAATGAGCAGTTCTTC
CATSRDRLASYNEQFF
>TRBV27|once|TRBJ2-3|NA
TGTGCCAGCAGTTTAAGCAGTCTGGTGGATACGCAGTATTTT
CASSLSSLVDTQYF
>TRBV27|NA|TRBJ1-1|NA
TGTGCCAGCAGTCCGGGGACACGCACTGAAGCTTTCTTT
CASSPGTRTEAFF
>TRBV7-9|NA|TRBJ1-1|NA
TGTGCCAGCAGCCCTTTTGGGGGTTATGAGAACACTGAAGCTTTCTTT
CASSPFGGYENTEAFF
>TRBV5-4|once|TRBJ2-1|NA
TGTGCCAGCAGCTCCAGAATTGACAATGAGCAGTTCTTC
CASSSRIDNEQFF
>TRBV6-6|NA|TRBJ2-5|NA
TGTGCCAGCAGTTACCCGTGGGACCAGAGGCAAGAGACCCAGTACTTC
CASSYPWDQRQETQYF
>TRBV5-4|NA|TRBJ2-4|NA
TGTGCCAGCAGCTTGCTCGGCACCAAAAACATTCAGTACTTC
CASSLLGTKNIQYF
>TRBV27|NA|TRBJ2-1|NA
TGTGCCAGCAGTTTCTACCCGAGCTCCTACAATGAGCAGTTCTTC
CASSFYPSSYNEQFF
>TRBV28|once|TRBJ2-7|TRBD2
TGTGCCAGCAGTATTTATAGCGGGAGGGAAGCCTACGAGCAGTACTTC
CASSIYSGREAYEQYF
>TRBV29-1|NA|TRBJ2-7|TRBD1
TGCAGCGTAGGAGGACAGGGGGCCTACGAGCAGTACTTC
CSVGGQGAYEQYF
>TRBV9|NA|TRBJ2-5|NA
TGTGCCAGCAGCGTAGGGGGATTCCAAGAGACCCAGTACTTC
CASSVGGFQETQYF
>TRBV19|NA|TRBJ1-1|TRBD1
TGTGCCAGTAGTATTTTGACAGGGAGTGAAGCTTTCTTT
CASSILTGSEAFF
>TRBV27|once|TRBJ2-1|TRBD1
TGTGCCAGCAGTTTGGCAGGGGGCCACAATGAGCAGTTCTTC
CASSLAGGHNEQFF
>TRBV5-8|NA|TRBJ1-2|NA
TGTGCCAGCAGTCCTGGGGGGCGAAGCTATGGCTACACCTTC
CASSPGGRSYGYTF
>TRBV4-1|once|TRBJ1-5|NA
TGCGCCAGCAGCCAAGATGGCCCCCGTCAGGGGAGAAATCAGCCCCAGCATTTT
CASSQDGPRQGRNQPQHF
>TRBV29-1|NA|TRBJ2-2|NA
TGCAGCGTCATGGGACTTGTCACCGGGGAGCTGTTTTTT
CSVMGLVTGELFF
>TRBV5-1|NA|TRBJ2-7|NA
TGCGCCAGCAGCTTGTACCCAGGGGGGACCTACGAGCAGTACTTC
CASSLYPGGTYEQYF
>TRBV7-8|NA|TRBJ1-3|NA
TGTGCCAGCAGCCCCACGGACGGGTACTCTGGAAACACCATATATTTT
CASSPTDGYSGNTIYF
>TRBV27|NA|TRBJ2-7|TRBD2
TGTGCCAGCAGTTTTGGACTAGCGGGATACTACGAGCAGTACTTC
CASSFGLAGYYEQYF
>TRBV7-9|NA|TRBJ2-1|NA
TGTGCCAGCAGCCGAGAGCGCAACGAATTGGAGTTCTTC
CASSRERNELEFF
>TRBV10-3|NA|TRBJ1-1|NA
TGTGCCATCAGTGGGCAGGGAGTCCACACTGAAGCTTTCTTT
CAISGQGVHTEAFF
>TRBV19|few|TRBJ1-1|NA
TGTGCCAGTAGTATGTTACACTACACTGAAGCTTTCTTT
CASSMLHYTEAFF
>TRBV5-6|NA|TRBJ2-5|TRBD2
TGTGCCAGCAGCTGGGGGACTAGCGGGAGGGTAGAGACCCAGTACTTC
CASSWGTSGRVETQYF
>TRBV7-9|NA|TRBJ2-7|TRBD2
TGTGCCAGCAACCCTAGCGGGAGCCCCCACGAGCAGTACTTC
CASNPSGSPHEQYF
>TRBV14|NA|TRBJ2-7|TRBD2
TGTGCCAGCAGCCCACTAGCGGGAGGCAACGAGCAGTACTTC
CASSPLAGGNEQYF
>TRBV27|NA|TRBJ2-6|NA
TGTGCCAGCAAGCCGGGTTTCGGGGCCAACGTCCTGACTTTC
CASKPGFGANVLTF
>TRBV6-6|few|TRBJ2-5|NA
TGTGCCAGCAGTTACGGGGAGACCCAGTACTTC
CASSYGETQYF
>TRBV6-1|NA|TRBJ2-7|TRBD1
TGTGCCAGCAGGGAGGGACAGGGGGCGAGTTACGAGCAGTACTTC
CASREGQGASYEQYF
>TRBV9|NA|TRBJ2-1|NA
TGTGCCAGCAGCGTCGAGGGAGACTACAATGAGCAGTTCTTC
CASSVEGDYNEQFF
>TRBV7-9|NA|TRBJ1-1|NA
TGTGCCAGCAGCTTATCTTTGGGAGACACTGAAGCTTTCTTT
CASSLSLGDTEAFF
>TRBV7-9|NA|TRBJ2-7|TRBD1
TGTGCCAGCAGCCCCGAGGGGGCCGAGCAGTACTTC
CASSPEGAEQYF
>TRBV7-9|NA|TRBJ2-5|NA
TGTGCCAGCACCAAGGCAGTCCAAGAGACCCAGTACTTC
CASTKAVQETQYF
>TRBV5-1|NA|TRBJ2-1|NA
TGCGCCAGCTCGGGGGACAATGAGCAGTTCTTC
CASSGDNEQFF
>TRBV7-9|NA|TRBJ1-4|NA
TGTGCCAGCAGCTTAGGGGGGGATGAAAAACTGTTTTTT
CASSLGGDEKLFF
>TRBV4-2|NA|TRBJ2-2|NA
TGTGCCAGCAGCCAAGCAGGCCTGGGGTTAAACACCGGGGAGCTGTTTTTT
CASSQAGLGLNTGELFF
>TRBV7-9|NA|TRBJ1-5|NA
TGTGCCAGCAGCTTAGGGACACCTCCCCAGCCCCAGCATTTT
CASSLGTPPQPQHF
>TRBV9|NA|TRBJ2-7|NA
TGTGCCAGCAGCGTAGCTTCGGGAGAGCAGTACTTC
CASSVASGEQYF
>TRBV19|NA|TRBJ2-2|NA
TGTGCCAGTAGTATAGTACAGGGAGGGGGAACCGGGGAGCTGTTTTTT
CASSIVQGGGTGELFF
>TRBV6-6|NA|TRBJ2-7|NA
TGTGCCAGCCTCTCGGGGTACGAGCAGTACTTC
CASLSGYEQYF